The T cell receptor beta chain under discussion was sequenced for a study of blood T cell dynamics during melanoma immunotherapy. As for the study in general: Standard first-line treatment here was pembrolizumab or nivolumab plus ipilimumab in metastatic melanoma. Study-wide results and limits: Immune-effector CD8+ cells best matched cell-free DNA CDR3 sequences and were most clonal.

This CDR3 has 15 residues. The germline gives CDR1 KGHSH, CDR2 LQKENI. Trimming pared 5 bases from V and 4 bases from J, leaving 12 bases between. Regarding time point: pre-treatment baseline. Disease control meant complete response, partial response or stable disease at 12 weeks. The method was immunoSEQ multiplex PCR; TCRdb's version includes in-frame clones alone and lacks a portion of them. The sample records 4,000 to 5,000 clones, approximately 96% being singletons. On this clone itself: What it recognizes is unknown.

The origin of this receptor is a human donor with melanoma. Sequencing used effector memory CD8+ T cells from blood, obtained from a patient treated with checkpoint blockade. The chain has TRBV18 and TRBJ2-6; D gene ambiguous. Written as DNA, the CDR3 is TGTGCCAGCTCATCGCCTACAACCGGGGCCAACGTCCTGACTTTC. It specifies CASSSPTTGANVLTF.